What follows are 27 T cell receptor beta chains derived from one specimen sequenced in a study of CD8 T cells in Susac syndrome. Random-hexamer reverse transcription was applied to 0.5 to 1 ug RNA. TCRdb reanalysed the immunoSEQ multiplex PCR reads using MiXCR and keeps one entry per CDR3 protein. The data hold 150,000 to 200,000 distinct CDR3 sequences, with 93% observed a single time. Sequences were obtained from CD4+ T cells from PBMCs. These receptors all stem from a human donor with multiple sclerosis.

The chain combines TRBV7-2 with TRBJ2-7; 7 bases agree with TRBD1. The CDR3 runs 15 residues. V lost 6 bases and J lost 0; bases outside the gene matches: 8. Germline CDR1 SGHTA, CDR2 FQGNSA. CDR3 in DNA: TGTGCCAGCAGAAAGACCGGGACAGTCTCCTACGAGCAGTACTTC. Encoded protein: CASRKTGTVSYEQYF. The variable domain in full, with the rest retrieved from reference TRBV7-2 and TRBJ2-7, is GAGVSQSPSNKVTEKGKDVELRCDPISGHTALYWYRQSLGQGLEFLIYFQGNSAPDKSGLPSDRFSAERTGGSVSTLTIQRTQQEDSAVYLCASRKTGTVSYEQYFGPGTRLTVT.

The chain carries TRBV27 and TRBJ1-2, with a possible D match to TRBD1 (6 bases). With 5 bases removed from V and 3 bases from J, the gap between germline ends came to 13 bases. This CDR3 has 14 residues. Germline CDR1 MNHEY, CDR2 SMNVEV (reference sequence). Here the CDR3 DNA reads TGTGCCAGCAGTCCCTCGGACAGATACTATGGCTACACCTTC. Translated: CASSPSDRYYGYTF.

This chain uses TRBV7-2 with TRBJ2-5; 12 nucleotides agree with TRBD1. Looked up from germline, CDR1 is SGHTA and CDR2 is FQGNSA. The CDR3 totals 16 residues. The V segment lost 0 bases and the J segment 4 bases; nucleotides outside the gene matches: 3. The chain's CDR3 is CASSLAGTGGRETQYF. The CDR3, as DNA: TGTGCCAGCAGCTTAGCGGGGACAGGGGGCCGAGAGACCCAGTACTTC.

V usage is TRBV28 and J usage is TRBJ2-4; 8 bases are shared with TRBD2. The V segment lost 8 bases and the J segment 7 bases; nucleotides outside the gene matches: 10. Per germline, CDR1 MDHEN and CDR2 SYDVKM. CDR3 length: 14 residues. CDR3 region: CASGREGGGNIQYF. For the CDR3, the DNA is TGTGCCAGCGGCCGGGAGGGCGGGGGGAACATTCAGTACTTC. The whole variable domain, filled in from reference TRBV28 and TRBJ2-4, reads DVKVTQSSRYLVKRTGEKVFLECVQDMDHENMFWYRQDPGLGLRLIYFSYDVKMKEKGDIPEGYSVSREKKERFSLILESASTNQTSMYLCASGREGGGNIQYFGAGTRLSVL.

The chain joins TRBV10-3 to TRBJ2-3; TRBD2 aligns across 10 bases. Germline lookup yields CDR1 ENHRY and CDR2 SYGVKD. V was clipped by 3 bases and J by 1 base; unmatched bases: 4. The CDR3 has 16 residues. CDR3 sequence reads: CAISDPLAGGTDTQYF. Here the CDR3 DNA reads TGTGCCATCAGTGATCCCCTAGCGGGGGGCACAGATACGCAGTATTTT.

V and J are TRBV20-1 and TRBJ1-5; 8 positions match TRBD1. The CDR3 spans 13 residues. Losses at the gene ends were 6 bases for V and 2 bases for J; bases not matched to a gene: 3. The germline V gene has CDR1 DFQATT and CDR2 SNEGSKA (reference sequence). The CDR3 DNA reads as TGCAGTGCCCGGGGACAGGGCAATCAGCCCCAGCATTTT. Its translation: CSARGQGNQPQHF.

This sequence joins TRBV3-1 and TRBJ2-4; the D gene is possibly TRBD2 (7 bases). Germline loops: CDR1 LGHDT, CDR2 YNNKEL (reference sequence). V gave up 0 bases and J gave up 7 bases, with 13 bases separating them. The CDR3 covers 15 residues. CDR3 protein: CASSQDYGGQNIQYF. The CDR3 DNA reads TGTGCCAGCAGCCAAGATTACGGGGGGCAGAACATTCAGTACTTC.

The chain is built from TRBV7-2 and TRBJ1-2; D call uncertain. Germline V gives CDR1 SGHTA, CDR2 FQGNSA. V was cut by 4 bases and J by 8 bases, with 14 bases left in between. CDR3 size: 13 residues. The DNA of the CDR3 is TGTGCCAGCAGCTCCTCATTACCCGGGGGCTACACCTTC. As protein: CASSSSLPGGYTF. The complete variable domain, with remaining parts taken from reference TRBV7-2 and TRBJ1-2, reads GAGVSQSPSNKVTEKGKDVELRCDPISGHTALYWYRQSLGQGLEFLIYFQGNSAPDKSGLPSDRFSAERTGGSVSTLTIQRTQQEDSAVYLCASSSSLPGGYTFGSGTRLTVV.

The chain is built from TRBV20-1 and TRBJ2-3, with TRBD2 matching 9 bases. Trimming at V came to 6 bases and at J to 7 bases, leaving 11 bases not matched to a gene. CDR3 size: 14 residues. Germline lookup yields CDR1 DFQATT and CDR2 SNEGSKA (reference sequence). CDR3 DNA sequence: TGCAGTGCCAGGGAGGCGGGAGGGGCATATACGCAGTATTTT. Amino acid sequence: CSAREAGGAYTQYF.

The J gene is TRBJ2-5, the V gene TRBV20-1; TRBD1 matches at 7 bases. The junction had 5 bases not matched to a gene; V was cut back by 6 bases and J by 4 bases. This CDR3 is 12 amino acids long. CDR1 DFQATT and CDR2 SNEGSKA come from the germline V gene (reference sequence). In DNA, the CDR3 is TGCAGTGCCACGACAGGGATAGAGACCCAGTACTTC. This gives the protein CSATTGIETQYF.

A word on this clonotype: Compared with germline, one end of the junction differs, possibly owing to a read error. The rearrangement links TRBV12-5 to TRBJ2-3; perhaps TRBD1 as D (5 bases). The CDR3 length is 11 residues. Looked up from germline, CDR1 is LGHNT and CDR2 is FRNRAP. The DNA of the CDR3 is TGTGCTAGTGGTCTGGTACAGGCGCAGTATTTT. Translation: CASGLVQAQYF.

This clonotype was detected once. The genes are TRBV5-1 and TRBJ2-1; D is ambiguous. CDR3 length: 13 amino acids. V shed 5 bases and J shed 7 bases, with 13 bases lying between them. The V gene's germline CDR1 is SGHRS and CDR2 YFSETQ. This CDR3 is CASSYGSQNEQFF. CDR3 bases: TGCGCCAGCAGTTACGGGTCCCAGAATGAGCAGTTCTTC.

The chain is built from TRBV9 and TRBJ1-2; D is unresolved. Trimming took 4 bases from V and 5 from J, leaving 12 bases between them. There are 13 residues in the CDR3. Germline CDR1 reads SGDLS; CDR2 reads YYNGEE. The CDR3 DNA reads TGTGCCAGCAGCCCCCGGACGGATTATGGCTACACCTTC. Translating it yields CASSPRTDYGYTF.

This chain uses TRBV7-2 with TRBJ1-4; TRBD1 matches 10 bases. The CDR3 is 18 amino acids. The J segment lost 8 bases and the V segment lost 4 bases, leaving 16 bases of the junction unmatched. CDR1 is SGHTA, CDR2 FQGNSA, per germline. The CDR3 DNA is TGTGCCAGCAGCTCCGACCGGGACAGGGGTTTCTTGGAGGAAAAACTGTTTTTT. Its translation is CASSSDRDRGFLEEKLFF.

The chain is built from TRBV5-4 and TRBJ1-5; D is undetermined. Germline lookup yields CDR1 SGHNT and CDR2 YYREEE (reference sequence). This CDR3 contains 13 residues. V shed 0 bases and J shed 10 bases, with 11 bases lying between them. The CDR3 sequence: CASSLEIHGPQHF. CDR3 DNA sequence: TGTGCCAGCAGCTTGGAAATTCATGGACCCCAGCATTTT. Full variable domain (rest looked up from reference TRBV5-4 and TRBJ1-5): ETGVTQSPTHLIKTRGQQVTLRCSSQSGHNTVSWYQQALGQGPQFIFQYYREEENGRGNFPPRFSGLQFPNYSSELNVNALELDDSALYLCASSLEIHGPQHFGDGTRLSIL.

Written as DNA, the CDR3 is TGTGCCAGCAGTGAATCGGTATGGGGGCTACATGGCTACACCTTC. Its protein product is CASSESVWGLHGYTF. The rearrangement links TRBV2 to TRBJ1-2; tentatively, D is TRBD1 (6 bases). Germline V gives CDR1 SNHLY, CDR2 FYNNEI. V was pared by 2 bases and J by 6 bases, with 16 bases between. This CDR3 is 15 amino acids long.

This chain joins TRBV5-4 and TRBJ2-1; D may be TRBD1 (6 bases). V lost 4 bases and J lost 1, with 9 bases in between. Germline V lookup: CDR1 SGHNT, CDR2 YYREEE (reference sequence). The CDR3 consists of 14 residues. This chain's CDR3 is CASSPQGSYNEQFF. The CDR3 DNA is TGTGCCAGCAGCCCACAGGGATCCTACAATGAGCAGTTCTTC.

The chain uses TRBV7-2 and TRBJ2-5; D is undetermined. CDR1 and CDR2 (germline): SGHTA, FQGNSA. CDR3 length: 14 residues. The V end lost 0 bases, the J end lost 3 bases, and 8 bases lay between the germline ends. CDR3: CASSLAGPEETQYF. CDR3 nucleotide sequence: TGTGCCAGCAGCTTAGCGGGCCCCGAAGAGACCCAGTACTTC.

CDR3 residues: CASSSEQGINGYTF. The CDR3 DNA reads as TGTGCCAGCAGCTCCGAACAGGGGATTAATGGCTACACCTTC. The rearrangement links TRBV7-8 to TRBJ1-2, with 7 bases identical to TRBD1. This CDR3 region has 14 residues. With 4 bases clipped from V and 6 bases from J, the junction kept 8 bases outside the gene matches. The germline CDR1 and CDR2 sequences are SGHVS and FQNEAQ.

The chain uses TRBV24-1 and TRBJ2-5; TRBD1 or TRBD2 may be the D gene (5 bases each). In germline, CDR1 is KGHDR, CDR2 SFDVKD. V dropped 4 bases and J dropped 1 base, with 15 bases sitting between them. CDR3 size: 16 residues. CDR3 sequence reads: CATSDGARGSQETQYF. In DNA, the CDR3 is TGTGCCACCAGTGACGGGGCTCGGGGCAGCCAAGAGACCCAGTACTTC.

J is TRBJ2-1 and V is TRBV3-1; D unresolved. CDR1 and CDR2 from the germline V gene are LGHDT and YNNKEL (reference sequence). The CDR3 has 12 residues. Trimming stripped 4 bases from V and 8 bases from J, with 9 bases between. CDR3 DNA sequence: TGTGCCAGCAGCCGCCTGACGTATGAGCAGTTCTTC. Translating gives CASSRLTYEQFF.

The chain has TRBV24-1 and TRBJ1-1; unclear D gene. The CDR3 has 14 residues. CDR1 is KGHDR, CDR2 SFDVKD, per germline. V gave up 3 bases and J gave up 2 bases, with 9 bases separating them. The CDR3 sequence is CATSDRTANTEAFF. CDR3 coding DNA: TGTGCCACCAGTGATAGGACGGCCAACACTGAAGCTTTCTTT.

CDR3 region: CAWSVIGGTYGYTF. CDR3 nucleotide sequence: TGTGCCTGGAGTGTTATTGGGGGAACCTATGGCTACACCTTC. The chain carries TRBV30 and TRBJ1-2, with a possible D match to TRBD1 (5 bases). The length of the CDR3 is 14 residues. Trimming took 0 bases from V and 4 from J, leaving 12 bases between them. Germline values: CDR1 GTSNPN, CDR2 SVGIG (reference sequence).

This chain joins TRBV7-9 and TRBJ1-2, with D tentatively TRBD1 (6 bases). The CDR3 is made up of 13 amino acids. The germline gives CDR1 SEHNR, CDR2 FQNEAQ (reference sequence). Trimming pared 5 bases from V and 4 bases from J, leaving 11 bases between. The DNA of the CDR3 is TGTGCCAGCAGCCCCGGACAGAGCTATGGCTACACCTTC. Protein product: CASSPGQSYGYTF.

This chain connects TRBV2 to TRBJ2-2; 9 nucleotides match TRBD2. Germline V lookup: CDR1 SNHLY, CDR2 FYNNEI. Unmatched junction bases numbered 4, after V lost 3 bases and J lost 5 bases. CDR3 length equals 15 residues. CDR3: CASSDRRGGTGELFF. As DNA, the CDR3 is TGTGCCAGCAGTGATCGGCGGGGGGGTACCGGGGAGCTGTTTTTT.

This sequence joins TRBV24-1 and TRBJ1-5; the D is unclear. This CDR3 contains 16 residues. V was trimmed by 5 bases and J by 2 bases, leaving 15 bases between them. CDR1 is KGHDR, CDR2 SFDVKD, per germline. Here the CDR3 DNA reads TGTGCCACCAGTGCCGGGCCCTACAGCGGCAATCAGCCCCAGCATTTT. Its translation: CATSAGPYSGNQPQHF.

J is TRBJ2-7 and V is TRBV20-1, with D perhaps TRBD2 (5 bases). The CDR3 totals 16 residues. With 0 bases removed from V and 3 bases from J, the gap between germline ends came to 18 bases. The germline CDR1 and CDR2 sequences are DFQATT and SNEGSKA (reference sequence). CDR3 nucleotides: TGCAGTGCTAGAGACGAGGGATCGGACTCCTTCTACGAGCAGTACTTC. Translation gives CSARDEGSDSFYEQYF.